Sequencing of this TCR beta chain was carried out in a study of CD8+ T cells in alopecia areata. Study in general: It was 6 to 18 months of tofacitinib, and then there were 6 months off drug.

Following extraction, RNA underwent reverse transcription to cDNA, which served as the sequencing template. The table came from immunoSEQ multiplex PCR; TCRdb's copy has only in-frame clones and leaves some out. The table shows some 170,000 clones, with just under 60% occurring only once. CDR3 length: 14 residues. V lost 5 bases and J 0 bases, leaving 11 bases between the germline ends. Germline lookup yields CDR1 SNHLY and CDR2 FYNNEI. Overall study results and limits: Among patients, TCR sharing was less clear than in mice, a difference possibly due in part to HLA diversity in the patient population. There were also resident alphabeta T cells of normal skin sequenced in scalp samples. It was lesional scalp, especially alopecia totalis/universalis, that showed higher clonality than normal scalp.

Points on this clone: Its antigen is currently unknown.

Sample: CD4+ T cells sorted from blood, taken at week 0. The sequence was obtained from a human donor with alopecia areata. The chain uses TRBV2 and TRBJ2-7, with D perhaps TRBD1 (6 bases). As DNA, the CDR3 is TGTGCCAGCAGTAGTGACAGGAGCTCCTACGAGCAGTACTTC. Protein: CASSSDRSSYEQYF. The entire variable domain, with the rest obtained from reference TRBV2 and TRBJ2-7, is as follows: EPEVTQTPSHQVTQMGQEVILRCVPISNHLYFYWYRQILGQKVEFLVSFYNNEISEKSEIFDDQFSVERPDGSNFTLKIRSTKLEDSAMYFCASSSDRSSYEQYFGPGTRLTVT.